Listed below are T cell receptor beta chains from one sample, sequenced in a study of blood T cell repertoires in COVID-19. Using immunoSEQ multiplex PCR, the repertoire was profiled, and TCRdb retains in-frame clones only, with some absent. The sample yields 130,000 or so clones, roughly 81% seen once. Sequenced material: PBMCs or T cells enriched from blood (not recorded which). The origin of the receptors is a woman in her forties or fifties with acute COVID-19. The CDR3 runs from the conserved cysteine through the conserved F or W. D genes are given only for firm matches. The size of a clone is reported for some rows only, either as once, few or many, or as a class for expanded clones.

TRBJ1-1 | . | TRBV4-1 | . | TGCGCCAGCAGCCAATCGGGGGTAGCTTTCTTT | CASSQSGVAFF
TRBJ1-3 | TRBD1 | TRBV7-6 | . | TGTGCCAGCGCTCCGGGCGGGACAGGGCCACAAAACCTCTCTGGAAACACCATATATTTT | CASAPGGTGPQNLSGNTIYF
TRBJ1-2 | . | TRBV4-2 | . | TGTGCCAGCAGCCAAGGGTTACAGAACAACTATGGCTACACCTTC | CASSQGLQNNYGYTF
TRBJ2-2 | . | TRBV4-2 | once | TGTGCCAGCAGCCAAGTCACCGAGGGCGGGGAGCTGTTTTTT | CASSQVTEGGELFF
TRBJ1-4 | TRBD1 | TRBV19 | . | TGTGCCAGTAGCCCCGACAGGGGAAATGAAAAACTGTTTTTT | CASSPDRGNEKLFF
TRBJ2-2 | TRBD1 | TRBV7-9 | . | TGTGCCAGCAGCTTTTCCAGGGGGCGCAGGACCGGGGAGCTGTTTTTT | CASSFSRGRRTGELFF
TRBJ1-6 | . | TRBV5-1 | once | TGCGCCAGCAGCTTGGATCAGGGAGGGAATTCACCCCTCCACTTT | CASSLDQGGNSPLHF
TRBJ2-1 | TRBD2 | TRBV29-1 | . | TGCAGCGCCCAGCCCCCCTCTAGCGGGAGGGCCCTTTACAATGAGCAGTTCTTC | CSAQPPSSGRALYNEQFF
TRBJ1-6 | TRBD1 | TRBV28 | few | TGTGCCAGCAGTGGCGATTTTTTAGACAGGGATAATTCACCCCTCCACTTT | CASSGDFLDRDNSPLHF
TRBJ2-7 | . | TRBV15 | few | TGTGCCACCAGCAGAGATAGGGGCGCCGAGGAGCAGTACTTC | CATSRDRGAEEQYF
TRBJ1-4 | TRBD1 | TRBV19 | . | TGTGCCAGTAGTGTTCCGGGACAGGGGACTGAAAAACTGTTTTTT | CASSVPGQGTEKLFF
TRBJ1-4 | . | TRBV3-1/TRBV3-2 | . | TGTGCCAGCAGCCAAGAGGGGGCGGAGGAAAAACTGTTTTTT | CASSQEGAEEKLFF
TRBJ1-3 | . | TRBV19 | . | TGTGCCAGTAGGAAGACAGGAAACTCTGGAAACACCATATATTTT | CASRKTGNSGNTIYF
TRBJ2-2 | TRBD1 | TRBV5-1 | once | TGCGCCAGCAGCACCCTCTACAGGGGGTCGTCTTTCACGAACACCGGGGAGCTGTTTTTT | CASSTLYRGSSFTNTGELFF
TRBJ1-1 | . | TRBV30 | . | TGTGCCTCCCCTCGGGGGGGCGGTCTAACGAACACTGAAGCTTTCTTT | CASPRGGGLTNTEAFF
TRBJ1-4 | . | TRBV2 | . | TGTGCCTCGGCGGGCATGGTTTCAACTAATGAAAAACTGTTTTTT | CASAGMVSTNEKLFF
TRBJ2-3 | . | TRBV5-1 | . | TGCGCCAGCAGCTTGGTGTCCGGCACAGATACGCAGTATTTT | CASSLVSGTDTQYF
TRBJ2-3 | . | TRBV2 | . | TGTGCCACCAGGCCAGTGGTTGATACGCAGTATTTT | CATRPVVDTQYF
TRBJ2-2 | . | TRBV20-1 | few | TGCAGTGCTAGTGCGGGAAACACCGGGGAGCTGTTTTTT | CSASAGNTGELFF
TRBJ2-1 | TRBD2 | TRBV9 | . | TGTGCCAGCAGTTCGGGTAGCGGGATTACTAATGAGCAGTTCTTC | CASSSGSGITNEQFF
TRBJ2-3 | TRBD2 | TRBV7-2 | few | TGTGCCAGCTGGGGCGGGAGTCGAGCAGATACGCAGTATTTT | CASWGGSRADTQYF
TRBJ2-2 | TRBD2 | TRBV4-2 | once | TGTGCCAGCAGCCAAGATCCGCTAGCGGGAGGGCTCACCGGGGAGCTGTTTTTT | CASSQDPLAGGLTGELFF
TRBJ2-1 | TRBD2 | TRBV7-3 | . | TGTGCCAGCAGCTTATTGGCGGGAGGGCGTATCAATGAGCAGTTCTTC | CASSLLAGGRINEQFF
TRBJ2-1 | TRBD2 | TRBV4-3 | . | TGCGCCAGCAGCCAAGTCGTTAGCGGGGGGTATGAGCAGTTCTTC | CASSQVVSGGYEQFF
TRBJ2-1 | TRBD2 | TRBV19 | . | TGTGCCAGTAGTATAGCGACTAGCGGGACCCCCTACAATGAGCAGTTCTTC | CASSIATSGTPYNEQFF
TRBJ2-1 | . | TRBV11-1 | . | TGTGCCAGCAGCTTACTACGCGACAATGAGCAGTTCTTC | CASSLLRDNEQFF
TRBJ2-7 | . | TRBV6-5 | . | TGTGCCAGCAGTTACTCGGCAGTTCTCTCCTACGAGCAGTACTTC | CASSYSAVLSYEQYF
TRBJ2-1 | TRBD2 | TRBV7-3 | . | TGTGCCAGCAGCTTAACCGGGACTAGCGGTTACAATGAGCAGTTCTTC | CASSLTGTSGYNEQFF
TRBJ2-7 | . | TRBV11-1 | . | TGTGCCAGCAGCTTAGGCGAGGAGGGGAGCAGGGAGCAGTACTTC | CASSLGEEGSREQYF
TRBJ2-7 | . | TRBV5-1 | . | TGCGCCAGCAGTTCTTTGGCAGGCATAATCTACGAGCAGTACTTC | CASSSLAGIIYEQYF
TRBJ2-1 | . | TRBV6-2/TRBV6-3 | . | TGTGCCAGCAGTTTCGGAGCGGGTGTCTCTTACAATGAGCAGTTCTTC | CASSFGAGVSYNEQFF
TRBJ1-1 | TRBD1 | TRBV4-2 | few | TGTGCCAGCAGCCAGGAAGGGGGCGGAAACACTGAAGCTTTCTTT | CASSQEGGGNTEAFF
TRBJ1-1 | . | TRBV10-2 | . | TGCGCCAGCAGTGAGCCTGACGGGGGTCGCACTGAAGCTTTCTTT | CASSEPDGGRTEAFF
TRBJ2-1 | . | TRBV3-1/TRBV3-2 | . | TGTGCCAGCAGCCAAGATTCTAGCTCCTACAATGAGCAGTTCTTC | CASSQDSSSYNEQFF
TRBJ2-1 | . | TRBV9 | . | TGTGCCAGCAGCGTTGGAAGACAACAGTACAATGAGCAGTTCTTC | CASSVGRQQYNEQFF